This T cell receptor (beta chain) was sequenced in a study of blood T cells in healthy people across ages. Germline loops: CDR1 LGHNA, CDR2 YSLEER. Trimming removed 4 bases at V and 4 bases at J, with 13 bases between. This CDR3 is 14 amino acids long. With a J-beta primer mix and a sample-barcoded 5' primer, a second PCR ran 7 to 11 cycles. TCRdb re-called the 5' RACE reads through MiXCR, storing one row per CDR3 protein. The table includes over a million distinct CDR3 sequences, 42% detected once. The receptor was isolated from a young woman in good health. The chain recombines TRBV4-3 with TRBJ1-2; weak D call: TRBD1 (6 bases). Sequenced sample: blood. CDR3 DNA sequence: TGCGCCAGCAGCCGGTACAGGGATAGCTATGGCTACACCTTC. Translation gives CASSRYRDSYGYTF.